This TCR beta chain emerged from a study of cytomegalovirus exposure and HLA in healthy donors. Each donor's status was that of a healthy bone marrow donor. 60 Vbeta and 13 Jbeta primers were used in PCR. Profiled with immunoSEQ multiplex PCR; TCRdb holds only in-frame clones, not every one. The sample contains approximately 150,000 clones, 78% of which appear only once. CDR3 length: 16 residues. CDR1 and CDR2 (germline): SGHAT, FQNNGV. J lost 5 bases, V lost 4 bases, and 6 bases had no gene match. Material: PBMCs. The chain links TRBV11-2 to TRBJ2-5; 14 bases are shared with TRBD2. This sequence originates from a woman aged 18-29 years in good health and CMV-seronegative. The DNA of the CDR3 is TGTGCCAGCAGCTCCGGGACTAGCGGGAGTTCGGAGACCCAGTACTTC. Protein sequence: CASSSGTSGSSETQYF.